In its sample, the clone carrying this T cell receptor beta chain was seen once. This entry is derived from a study of blood T cell repertoires in COVID-19. On the study more broadly: Donors in the United States, Italy and Spain gave samples during acute or convalescent COVID-19.

TCRdb's table, derived via immunoSEQ multiplex PCR, lists solely in-frame clones and lacks some. The sample holds 80,000 to 100,000 clones, less than 85% seen once. Germline V CDR1 and CDR2: SGDLS, YYNGEE. Trimming took 3 bases from V and 4 from J, leaving 14 bases between them. CDR3 size: 14 residues. The source of this sequence is a man in his forties or fifties who had recovered from COVID-19. The rearrangement joins TRBV9 to TRBJ2-7, with a tentative D call TRBD1 (7 bases). The sequenced sample consisted of peripheral blood. CDR3 sequence: CASSAGDSLYEQYF. The CDR3 nucleotides read TGTGCCAGCAGCGCGGGGGACAGCCTATACGAGCAGTACTTC.